The 24 T cell receptor beta chains below all came from one sample that was sequenced in a study of cytomegalovirus exposure and HLA in healthy donors. PCR was performed using 60 Vbeta and 13 Jbeta primers. Libraries were prepared by immunoSEQ multiplex PCR; TCRdb keeps only in-frame clonotypes and omits some of them. The table shows around 170,000 clones, with roughly 80% occurring only once. Specimen: PBMCs. All receptors come from a man in his forties or fifties in good health and CMV-seronegative.

This rearrangement joins TRBV6-5 to TRBJ1-1; D perhaps matches TRBD1 (6 bases). The CDR3 length is 14 residues. CDR1 is MNHEY and CDR2 is SVGAGI in the germline V gene. V lost 6 bases to trimming and J lost 4 bases, with 15 bases between them. This CDR3 reads CASRIGGQSTEAFF. Written as DNA, the CDR3 is TGTGCCAGCAGGATCGGGGGGCAGAGCACTGAAGCTTTCTTT.

The chain links TRBV29-1 to TRBJ2-5; 7 bases align to TRBD2. Trimming at V came to 7 bases and at J to 3 bases, leaving 8 bases not matched to a gene. From germline, CDR1 is SQVTM and CDR2 ANQGSEA. The CDR3 is 13 residues long. CDR3 residues: CSARGGGEETQYF. The CDR3 DNA is TGCAGCGCCCGCGGCGGGGGAGAAGAGACCCAGTACTTC.

This clone was observed a single time. The CDR3 sequence: CASSYSTGTTQYF. In DNA form, the CDR3 reads TGTGCCAGCAGTTACTCGACGGGTACGACCCAGTACTTC. The chain employs TRBV6-5 and TRBJ2-5, with no clear D. There are 13 residues in the CDR3. The V end lost 0 bases, the J end lost 7 bases, and 9 bases lay between the germline ends. Germline CDR1 is MNHEY and CDR2 is SVGAGI.

The chain carries TRBV7-2 and TRBJ2-3; the D gene is possibly TRBD2 (7 bases). There are 17 residues in the CDR3. Germline V gives CDR1 SGHTA, CDR2 FQGNSA. V lost 3 bases, J lost 0 bases, and 16 bases lay in between. The CDR3: CASSLSAGASSTDTQYF. CDR3 nucleotides: TGTGCCAGCAGCTTGTCGGCGGGGGCCTCTAGCACAGATACGCAGTATTTT.

CDR3 in DNA: TGTGCCAGCAGCCCGACGATCCCGGGAGACGCTTTCTTT. As protein: CASSPTIPGDAFF. The chain has TRBV7-2 and TRBJ1-1, with unresolved D. V dropped 5 bases and J dropped 11 bases, with 18 bases sitting between them. This CDR3 has 13 amino acids. Germline values: CDR1 SGHTA, CDR2 FQGNSA.

The rearrangement links TRBV7-2 to TRBJ1-2; 10 bases fit TRBD1. Germline-derived CDR1 and CDR2 are SGHTA and FQGNSA. V trimming: 2 bases; J trimming: 9 bases; junction bases outside the gene matches: 9. This CDR3 spans 15 amino acids. CDR3 amino acids: CASSLPGQGPRSYTF. In nucleotides, the CDR3 is TGTGCCAGCAGCTTACCGGGACAGGGGCCCCGGAGCTACACCTTC.

The chain couples TRBV5-4 to TRBJ2-6, with TRBD1 identical over 8 bases. Trimming cost V 5 bases and J 0 bases; bases outside gene matches: 7. Per the germline V gene, CDR1 is SGHNT and CDR2 is YYREEE (reference sequence). This CDR3 region has 17 residues. CDR3 region: CASRPGGAGSGANVLTF. In nucleotides, the CDR3 is TGTGCCAGCAGACCAGGGGGCGCTGGCTCTGGGGCCAACGTCCTGACTTTC. Full variable domain (remainder filled in from reference TRBV5-4 and TRBJ2-6): ETGVTQSPTHLIKTRGQQVTLRCSSQSGHNTVSWYQQALGQGPQFIFQYYREEENGRGNFPPRFSGLQFPNYSSELNVNALELDDSALYLCASRPGGAGSGANVLTFGAGSRLTVL.

This chain uses TRBV7-9 with TRBJ1-3; 8 bases are a match to TRBD1. The V segment lost 5 bases and the J segment 3 bases; nucleotides outside the gene matches: 3. The CDR3 is 14 residues long. Germline lookup yields CDR1 SEHNR and CDR2 FQNEAQ (reference sequence). CDR3: CASSGQGFGNTIYF. CDR3 sequence (DNA): TGTGCCAGCAGCGGACAGGGTTTTGGAAACACCATATATTTT. Full variable domain (rest looked up from reference TRBV7-9 and TRBJ1-3): DTGVSQNPRHKITKRGQNVTFRCDPISEHNRLYWYRQTLGQGPEFLTYFQNEAQLEKSRLLSDRFSAERPKGSFSTLEIQRTEQGDSAMYLCASSGQGFGNTIYFGEGSWLTVV.

J is TRBJ1-2 and V is TRBV28; D is uncertain. Germline CDR1 MDHEN, CDR2 SYDVKM. Between the trimmed V and J ends, which lost 5 bases and 2 bases, there was a span of 15 bases. This CDR3 contains 15 residues. In DNA, the CDR3 is TGTGCCAGCAGTCCCCCACGGGGAGGGAACTATGGCTACACCTTC. This sequence encodes CASSPPRGGNYGYTF.

The chain is built from TRBV5-1 and TRBJ1-1; D is perhaps TRBD1 (6 bases). This CDR3 comprises 14 residues. The germline V and J ends were trimmed by 0 bases and 5 bases, with 11 bases remaining between them. Germline CDR1 reads SGHRS; CDR2 reads YFSETQ. DNA for the CDR3: TGCGCCAGCAGCTTGGGAGGGGGGGGAACTGAAGCTTTCTTT. Its protein is CASSLGGGGTEAFF.

This clone was recorded a few times. A read error may account for a junction end that differs from germline. This chain links TRBV7-9 with TRBJ2-7, with 7 bases identical to TRBD2. CDR1 SEHNR and CDR2 FQNEAQ come from the germline V gene (reference sequence). CDR3 length: 15 amino acids. Here the CDR3 DNA reads TGTTCCAGCAGTCGACATAGCGGGTACTCCTACGAGCAGTACTTC. The encoded protein is CSSSRHSGYSYEQYF.

This rearrangement joins TRBV5-6 to TRBJ2-6; D might be TRBD1 (6 bases). CDR3 length: 15 residues. V dropped 5 bases and J dropped 0 bases, with 9 bases sitting between them. The V gene's germline CDR1 is SGHDT and CDR2 YYEEEE. This chain's CDR3 is CASRSQGSGANVLTF. The DNA of the CDR3 is TGTGCCAGCAGGTCACAGGGCTCTGGGGCCAACGTCCTGACTTTC.

The J gene is TRBJ1-4, the V gene TRBV4-1; 9 bases agree with TRBD1. There are 17 residues in the CDR3. The germline V gene has CDR1 MGHRA and CDR2 YSYEKL. V was pared by 1 base and J by 7 bases, with 10 bases of the junction left unmatched. CDR3 in amino acids: CASSQVPGQGLAEKLFF. The CDR3 DNA follows: TGCGCCAGCAGCCAAGTCCCGGGACAGGGATTGGCTGAAAAACTGTTTTTT.

V gene TRBV7-9 combines with J gene TRBJ1-2; D gene uncertain. The CDR3 length is 14 residues. Germline V gene data show CDR1 as SEHNR and CDR2 as FQNEAQ (reference sequence). Trimming shortened V by 1 base and J by 1 base, and 7 bases separated the two germline ends. For the CDR3, the DNA is TGTGCCAGCAGCTTAGTTGGCAGTAACTATGGCTACACCTTC. Translation gives CASSLVGSNYGYTF.

This chain uses TRBV4-2 with TRBJ2-5; D unresolved. The tail of the sequence fits TRBJ2-7 better, so the J call may be wrong. The CDR3 runs to 15 residues. Germline CDR1 reads LGHNA; CDR2 reads YNFKEQ. The CDR3 coding sequence is TGTGCCAGCAGCCACACCAAACCGAGCTCCTACGAGCAGTACTTC. Translating gives CASSHTKPSSYEQYF.

This chain uses TRBV5-6 with TRBJ2-3; possible D gene TRBD2, 5 bases. Trimming left V 7 bases short and J 0 bases short, with 12 bases between. Germline CDR1 and CDR2: SGHDT and YYEEEE. The length of the CDR3 is 14 residues. The CDR3 DNA sequence: TGTGCCAGCCGGGATGGCAGGAGCACAGATACGCAGTATTTT. This translates into CASRDGRSTDTQYF.

In this sample, this clone turned up a few times. One junction end disagrees with the germline gene, perhaps due to a read error. The gene calls are TRBV6-1 and TRBJ1-4; 7 bases agree with TRBD1. Germline V gene data show CDR1 as MNHNS and CDR2 as SASEGT. The CDR3 runs 14 residues. The DNA of the CDR3 is TGTACCAGCCATCACTCAGGGGGAGGTGAAAAACTGTTTTTT. It codes for CTSHHSGGGEKLFF.

This clone was counted a single time. CDR3 DNA sequence: TGTGCCAGCAGCGGTGGGACAGGGTGGGGCTACACCTTC. This translates into CASSGGTGWGYTF. This chain connects TRBV5-6 to TRBJ1-2; 9 nucleotides agree with TRBD1. The CDR3 loop spans 13 amino acids. Germline loops: CDR1 SGHDT, CDR2 YYEEEE. The V gene end was trimmed by 4 bases and the J gene end by 8 bases; junction bases not matched to a gene: 6.

The V gene is TRBV7-2, the J gene TRBJ2-1, with TRBD2 matching over 8 bases. Germline CDR1 SGHTA, CDR2 FQGNSA. Trimming at V came to 3 bases and at J to 8 bases, leaving 9 bases not matched to a gene. The CDR3 has 15 amino acids. The DNA of the CDR3 is TGTGCCAGCAGCTTGTTGGGACTAGTAGTCTATGAGCAGTTCTTC. Its translation is CASSLLGLVVYEQFF.

The chain uses TRBV4-3 and TRBJ1-1; possible D gene TRBD1, 5 bases. The CDR3 has 13 residues. The V end lost 4 bases, the J end lost 1 base, and 7 bases lay between the germline ends. Per the germline V gene, CDR1 is LGHNA and CDR2 is YSLEER. Here the CDR3 reads CASSPDKNTEAFF. The DNA for the CDR3 is TGCGCCAGCAGCCCGGACAAGAACACTGAAGCTTTCTTT.

This clone appeared a single time. The V call is TRBV19, the J call TRBJ1-3; 7 bases line up with TRBD1. The CDR3 has 13 residues. The J segment lost 2 bases and the V segment lost 9 bases, leaving 4 bases of the junction unmatched. The germline CDR1 and CDR2 sequences are LNHDA and SQIVND (reference sequence). The CDR3 region has the DNA TGTGCCAGCACAGGGGTTCCTGGAAACACCATATATTTT. Encoded protein: CASTGVPGNTIYF.

The genes are TRBV11-2 and TRBJ2-1, with 8 bases that match TRBD2. This CDR3 has 15 amino acids. Germline loops: CDR1 SGHAT, CDR2 FQNNGV. V dropped 6 bases and J dropped 5; count of bases not matched to a gene: 9. The CDR3 nucleotides are TGTGCCAGCAGTCGTGTAGGCGGGAGGAACAATGAGCAGTTCTTC. Translating gives CASSRVGGRNNEQFF.

About this clone itself: The same CDR3 is also encoded by other DNA sequences in this sample. V usage is TRBV7-2 and J usage is TRBJ2-2; the match to TRBD2 covers 7 bases. The CDR3 covers 16 residues. Trimming took 4 bases from V and 0 from J; bases not matched to a gene: 5. Germline V gives CDR1 SGHTA, CDR2 FQGNSA. CDR3 sequence reads: CASSSSGVPNTGELFF. The CDR3 coding sequence is TGTGCCAGCAGCTCCAGCGGGGTGCCGAACACCGGGGAGCTGTTTTTT.

This clone is a singleton in its sample. The chain has TRBV7-2 and TRBJ1-1, with 7 bases matching TRBD1. Germline loops: CDR1 SGHTA, CDR2 FQGNSA. V lost 3 bases to trimming and J lost 8 bases; unmatched junction nucleotides: 9. This CDR3 region has 14 residues. The CDR3 is CASSLSKGAKEAFF. CDR3 in DNA: TGTGCCAGCAGCTTGAGTAAGGGGGCGAAAGAAGCTTTCTTT. Looking up the rest from reference TRBV7-2 and TRBJ1-1 gives the full variable domain: GAGVSQSPSNKVTEKGKDVELRCDPISGHTALYWYRQSLGQGLEFLIYFQGNSAPDKSGLPSDRFSAERTGGSVSTLTIQRTQQEDSAVYLCASSLSKGAKEAFFGQGTRLTVV.